This TCR beta chain was found in a study of spatial heterogeneity in lung cancer (dated by TCRdb to the late 2010s). Concerning the study at large: Beta-chain transcripts were consistently detected in greater numbers than alpha-chain transcripts, which likely reflects a higher abundance of beta-chain transcripts. At surgery, 200 to 250 tumor regions, roughly 63 matched nontumor lung samples and 56 PBMC samples were TCR-sequenced for both alpha and beta chains. In the raw uncorrected reads, each unique combination of TCR and UMI appeared more than ten times on average. A strong correlation was found between TCR transcript counts in tumor regions and a T cell transcriptional module score from matched bulk RNA-seq. Nonsynonymous mutation counts, determined by whole-exome sequencing of tumor tissue, were related to features of the TCR repertoire. In non-small cell lung cancer, the study made a quantitative comparison of TCR alpha and beta repertoires among multiple tumor regions, matched nontumor lung and blood.

Libraries were made using 5' RACE. The reads were generated on a NextSeq 500. To allow correction of PCR and sequencing errors, the TCR library protocol tagged every TCR cDNA molecule with a unique molecular identifier. As for the original processing: TCR identification, UMI-based error correction and CDR3 extraction were performed with Decombinator tools. Expanded TCRs were defined as those above a frequency of 2 per 1,000, corresponding to the top 1% of the tumor frequency distribution. Expanded tumor TCRs statistically deemed absent (corrected P<0.05) from at least one tumor region were classed as regional, and all other expanded tumor TCRs were classed as ubiquitous. Renyi diversity was computed with the R vegan package after each repertoire had been subsampled 100 times to 5,000 TCRs. CDR3 similarity networks were built from amino acid triplet string-kernel similarity, connecting CDR3s with pairwise similarity above 0.82. The public reads were run again by TCRdb, first through fastp at Q25 and then through MiXCR, and only productive beta chains were kept. Every CDR3 protein is listed once, alongside the most common genes and DNA of its rows. TCRdb, not the authors, supplied the V and J calls. In this sample the table shows about 13,000 distinct CDR3 sequences, just over 5% of which occur a single time. The ten top clones hold almost 25% of the sample.

CDR1 and CDR2 are drawn from the germline V gene: SGHRS, YFSETQ. Trimming at the junction amounts to 4 bases on V and 3 bases on J, and the germline ends lie 13 bases apart. Taken from cysteine to phenylalanine, the CDR3 has 14 residues. Only the CDR3 DNA stays, 42 bases, in frame from base 1. The intended sense of this specimen's time point label: sample taken at primary tumor resection. The donors were 65 to 85 patients from the lung TRACERx cohort who had early-stage, untreated non-small cell lung cancer. TCR sequencing used whole RNA extracted from tumor and nontumor lung tissue, or from cryopreserved PBMC samples, without cell sorting. Patients were selected for TCR sequencing only if sufficient RNA was available from at least two tumor regions. Before selection, tumor and adjacent nontumor lung specimens were reviewed by a lung pathologist. Remarks on this clonotype: Its target antigen remains unknown. Base qualities were left out, and no much larger clone turns up one base away. The size of this beta chain means little, since it is a stray read in a library made for alpha chains.

Study-wide conclusions, independent of this receptor: Counts of ubiquitous and regional expanded TCRs were found to correlate with counts of ubiquitous and regional nonsynonymous mutations, respectively. The number of expanded intratumoral alpha and beta TCRs correlated with the tumor nonsynonymous mutation count. TCR-seq coverage of tumor T cells was estimated to be only around 7% for alpha chains and around 13% for beta chains. Confirming at a functional level the hypothesis that regional TCRs recognize regional mutations was considered to require additional single-cell paired TCR alpha and beta sequencing.

The specimen was lung tumor tissue, collected at surgery. The receptor was isolated from a male donor with early-stage non-small cell lung cancer. In this chain, TRBV5-1 is recombined with TRBJ2-5; the D gene is possibly TRBD1, with 6 bases matching. The CDR3 in this case is CASSPGTMEETQYF. Read as DNA, the sequence is TGCGCCAGCAGCCCCGGGACAATGGAAGAGACCCAGTACTTC.